This T cell receptor beta chain comes out of a study of regulatory T cells in long-lasting Graves disease. Study-wide context: Antithyroid drug intake by newly diagnosed Graves' patients had lasted under 3 months.

This clonotype was counted ten times or more. Time point described: newly diagnosed GD, antithyroid drugs for less than 3 months. From RNA extracted from PBMCs, the TCR library was made. Arm-PCR of CDR3 regions and iRepertoire HTBI primers were used to build TCR beta libraries. Via MiXCR, TCRdb re-called the multiplex PCR reads, giving one row per CDR3 protein. Of roughly 500,000 distinct CDR3 sequences detected, roughly 12% appear once; the ten largest clones hold 8.5% to 10%. The CDR3 runs 15 residues. Germline-derived CDR1 and CDR2 are MNHNS and SASEGT. V lost 3 bases and J lost 0, with 11 bases in between. The sample also formed part of further work on T cells in Graves' hyperthyroidism and ophthalmopathy.

V is TRBV6-1 and J is TRBJ1-1, with D hard to call. Sequenced here: peripheral blood mononuclear cells (PBMCs), sampled at new diagnosis, from a patient treated with antithyroid drugs. The TCR comes from a man aged 25-40 years with Graves disease. In nucleotides, the CDR3 is TGTGCCAGCAGTGATCGGGGAGAGATGAACACTGAAGCTTTCTTT. It codes for CASSDRGEMNTEAFF.